This T cell receptor (beta chain) appears in the sequencing data of a study of T cell responses to AZD1222 COVID-19 vaccine. Study outcomes and limitations: Donors were chiefly white British, with a greater number of females, and clonal diversity was perhaps underestimated.

V was trimmed by 6 bases and J by 5 bases, leaving 13 bases between them. This CDR3 has 13 amino acids. Using immunoSEQ multiplex PCR, the repertoire was profiled, and TCRdb retains in-frame clones only, with some absent. The sample records approximately 100,000 clones, 88% being singletons. This clone occurred a few times. Its antigen remains unknown. The chain joins TRBV12-3 or TRBV12-4 to TRBJ2-5; TRBD2 might be the D (6 bases). This TCR derives from an adult in good health. The material sequenced was peripheral blood, taken on day 0 of AZD1222 vaccination. In DNA, the CDR3 is TGTGCCAGCAGCCAGGCGGGGAGGGAGACCCAGTACTTC. It is translated as CASSQAGRETQYF.